This TCR beta chain was observed in a study of T-cell reconstitution after alpha-beta-depleted transplantation in children. Construction of the TCRbeta library involved unique molecular identifiers. Each CDR3 protein is one row after TCRdb ran MiXCR on the PCR reads. Among fewer than 700,000 distinct CDR3 sequences listed, 23% were seen once. CDR1 and CDR2 from the germline V gene are SGHAT and FQNNGV. The length of the CDR3 is 16 residues. V was clipped by 5 bases and J by 2 bases, with 17 bases between them. This clonotype was seen a few times. Antigen unknown. Overall study results and limits: T-cell counts and diversity at one year post-transplant came mainly from newly produced T cells. Roughly two months post-transplant, alpha-beta T cells reportedly originated from several hundred graft clones that had expanded. Surviving thymic progenitors and recipient T cells were the source of high TCRbeta diversity at day 60 in some patients.

This sequence was found in a boy less than two years old who had a stem cell transplant for acute myeloid leukemia, so the T cells may come from the graft donor. V is TRBV11-2 and J is TRBJ2-3, with D possibly being TRBD2 (6 bases). The input for sequencing was PBMCs, mostly from graft donor cells, taken 360 days after TCRalphabeta/CD19-depleted stem cell transplant. The CDR3 DNA follows: TGTGCCAGCAGCCAGGTGCGGGGCTCAATCACAGATACGCAGTATTTT. Its translation is CASSQVRGSITDTQYF.